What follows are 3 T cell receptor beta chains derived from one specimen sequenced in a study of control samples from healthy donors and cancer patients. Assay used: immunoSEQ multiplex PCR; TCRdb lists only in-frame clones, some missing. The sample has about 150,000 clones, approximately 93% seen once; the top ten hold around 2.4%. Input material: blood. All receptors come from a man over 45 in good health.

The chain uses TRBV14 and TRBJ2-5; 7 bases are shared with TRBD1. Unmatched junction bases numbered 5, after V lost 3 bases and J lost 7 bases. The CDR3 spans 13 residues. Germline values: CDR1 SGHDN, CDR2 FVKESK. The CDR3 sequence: CASSQGQSMTQYF. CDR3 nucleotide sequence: TGTGCCAGCAGCCAGGGACAGTCGATGACCCAGTACTTC.

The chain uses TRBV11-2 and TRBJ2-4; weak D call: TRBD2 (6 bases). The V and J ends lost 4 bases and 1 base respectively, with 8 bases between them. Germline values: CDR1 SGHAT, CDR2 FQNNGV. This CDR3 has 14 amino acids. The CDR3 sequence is CASSYAGAKNIQYF. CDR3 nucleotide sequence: TGTGCCAGCAGCTACGCGGGGGCCAAAAACATTCAGTACTTC.

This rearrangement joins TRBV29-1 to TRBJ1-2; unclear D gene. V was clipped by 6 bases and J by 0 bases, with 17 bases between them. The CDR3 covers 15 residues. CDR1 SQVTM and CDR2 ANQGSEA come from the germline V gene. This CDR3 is CSVILGRQANYGYTF. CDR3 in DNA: TGCAGCGTCATATTAGGACGGCAAGCTAACTATGGCTACACCTTC.